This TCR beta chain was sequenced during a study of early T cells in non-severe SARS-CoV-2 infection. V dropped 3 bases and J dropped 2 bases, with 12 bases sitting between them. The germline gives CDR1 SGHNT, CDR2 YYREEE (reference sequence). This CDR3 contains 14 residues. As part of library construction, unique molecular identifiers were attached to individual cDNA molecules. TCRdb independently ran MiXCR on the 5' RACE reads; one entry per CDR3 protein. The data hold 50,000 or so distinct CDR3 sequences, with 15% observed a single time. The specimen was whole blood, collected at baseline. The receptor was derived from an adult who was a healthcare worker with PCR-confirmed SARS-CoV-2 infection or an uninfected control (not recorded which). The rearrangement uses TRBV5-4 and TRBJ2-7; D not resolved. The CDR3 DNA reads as TGTGCCAGCAGCTGGGCCCCGGATACCTACGAGCAGTACTTC. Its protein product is CASSWAPDTYEQYF. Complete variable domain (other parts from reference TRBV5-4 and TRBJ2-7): ETGVTQSPTHLIKTRGQQVTLRCSSQSGHNTVSWYQQALGQGPQFIFQYYREEENGRGNFPPRFSGLQFPNYSSELNVNALELDDSALYLCASSWAPDTYEQYFGPGTRLTVT.